This TCR beta chain derives from a study of blood T cell repertoires in COVID-19 (dated by TCRdb to about 2020). Study-wide context: Collaborator samples came from the United States, Italy and Spain and covered acute and convalescent phases of COVID-19. The prospective study material was composed of cDNA or gDNA derived from T cells, B-cell-depleted T cells, or PBMCs. Deeply sampled blood TCRbeta repertoires from subjects exposed to, actively infected with, or recovered from COVID-19 were included in the dataset. The repertoires were released in a freely available public database meant as a resource for research on the immune response to SARS-CoV-2. Samples were obtained from the ongoing ImmuneRACE study (first 160 participants) and from 950 to 1,500 subjects provided by 6 global collaborators. Nearly every sample came with metadata listing a de-identified subject ID, COVID-19 status, age in years and sex. Where available, HLA class I and class II types were obtained from metadata supplied by the sample provider rather than from assay-based typing.

With regard to this clone: No cognate antigen has been identified for it. Per-base qualities were not stored, and no clone one base away is much larger.

The CDR3 measures 13 amino acids from cysteine to phenylalanine. The only DNA kept is the CDR3, 39 bases in frame from the first base. Relative to germline, V is 5 bases shorter and J is 8 bases shorter, with 15 bases between their ends. CDR1 and CDR2 (LNHDA, SQIVND) derive from the germline V gene (reference sequence). What the authors observed across the whole study: Clinical and demographic metadata were provided uncurated, with the amount varying by source and participant.

TCRbeta CDR3 regions were amplified from genomic DNA by means of the immunoSEQ Assay, a bias-controlled multiplex PCR. From the authors' description of their analysis: The number of nucleated cells in each sample was estimated from the amplification of reference gene primers within the assay. Sequence reads were collapsed and filtered to measure the absolute abundance of every unique TCRbeta CDR3 rearrangement. For each sample, productive Simpson clonality was calculated as the square root of Simpson's diversity index over productive rearrangements. TCRdb holds this immuneACCESS table with in-frame rearrangements only. Some clones are missing; in checked studies, unresolved V genes explain under half, and the rest has no known cause. V, J and clone size were drawn from that table, and D and trimming were deduced from the DNA. This sample comprises around 100,000 clones, 75% to 90% of them detected only once. 1.5% to 2% of the sample rests with the top ten.

Each collaborating institution followed its own protocols to collect whole blood in K2EDTA tubes. For TCRbeta analysis, collaborators shipped samples in one of three forms: frozen whole blood, isolated PBMCs, or DNA extracted from either of those sample types. This chain is built from TRBV19 and TRBJ1-1; no D gene is confidently identified. Sequencing input: peripheral blood. The sequence derives from an elderly man with acute or convalescent COVID-19. The CDR3 has the sequence CASSPPGIWEAFF. The base sequence is TGTGCCAGTAGTCCCCCAGGAATTTGGGAAGCTTTCTTT.